The clone carrying this T cell receptor beta chain has only a few counts. Its antigen remains unknown. The length of the CDR3 is 13 residues. Trimming left V 6 bases short and J 3 bases short, with 15 bases between. CDR1 and CDR2 from the germline V gene are SQVTM and ANQGSEA. These data come from a study of response to subunit inactivated influenza vaccine. Study-level points and caveats: Few additional T cells are recruited per seasonal influenza vaccination, authors suggested.

TCRdb independently ran MiXCR on the RT-PCR reads; one entry per CDR3 protein. The sample yields about 700,000 distinct CDR3 sequences, 12% to 15% seen once. Source: PBMCs from blood, taken 14 to 15 days before vaccination. The chain recombines TRBV29-1 with TRBJ2-7, with a possible D match to TRBD2 (6 bases). This clonotype originated in a man aged 50 or older who received an inactivated influenza vaccine. The CDR3 protein is CSVRGASSYEQYF. The CDR3 coding sequence is TGCAGCGTCCGCGGGGCTAGCAGCTACGAGCAGTACTTC.